This record concerns one T cell receptor beta chain sequence. These data are taken from a study of T cell responses to AZD1222 COVID-19 vaccine. CDR3 length equals 13 residues. CDR1 and CDR2 from the germline V gene are SGHTA and FQGNSA. Trimming pared 3 bases from V and 5 bases from J, leaving 8 bases between. The protocol was immunoSEQ multiplex PCR, while the TCRdb copy is restricted to in-frame clones and leaves out a portion. The sample gives about 100,000 clones, 87% of which show up once; approximately 4.8% is in the top ten. The source material was peripheral blood, sampled 28 days after the second AZD1222 dose. The J gene is TRBJ1-5, the V gene TRBV7-2; D is possibly TRBD1 (5 bases). The TCR originated in an adult who received the AZD1222 COVID-19 vaccine. The CDR3 DNA reads as TGTGCCAGCAGCTTTCAGGGATATCAGCCCCAGCATTTT. Encoded protein: CASSFQGYQPQHF.